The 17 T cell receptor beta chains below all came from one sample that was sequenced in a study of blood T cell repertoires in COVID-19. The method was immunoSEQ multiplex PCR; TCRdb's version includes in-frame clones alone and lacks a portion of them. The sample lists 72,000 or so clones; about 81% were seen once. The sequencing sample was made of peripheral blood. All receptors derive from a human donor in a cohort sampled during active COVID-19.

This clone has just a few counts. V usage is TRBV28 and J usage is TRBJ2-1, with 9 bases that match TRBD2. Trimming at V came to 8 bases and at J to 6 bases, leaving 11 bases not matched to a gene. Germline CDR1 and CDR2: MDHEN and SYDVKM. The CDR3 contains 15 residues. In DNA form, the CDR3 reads TGTGCCAGCCGGTTAGCGGGAGACTGGCGCAATGAGCAGTTCTTC. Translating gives CASRLAGDWRNEQFF. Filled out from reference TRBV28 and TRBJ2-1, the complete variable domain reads DVKVTQSSRYLVKRTGEKVFLECVQDMDHENMFWYRQDPGLGLRLIYFSYDVKMKEKGDIPEGYSVSREKKERFSLILESASTNQTSMYLCASRLAGDWRNEQFFGPGTRLTVL.

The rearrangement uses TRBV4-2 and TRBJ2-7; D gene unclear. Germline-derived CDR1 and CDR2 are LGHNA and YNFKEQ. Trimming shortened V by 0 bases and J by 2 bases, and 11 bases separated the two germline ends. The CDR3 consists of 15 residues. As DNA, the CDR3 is TGTGCCAGCAGCCAAGAGACCGGCGGAACCTACGAGCAGTACTTC. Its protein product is CASSQETGGTYEQYF.

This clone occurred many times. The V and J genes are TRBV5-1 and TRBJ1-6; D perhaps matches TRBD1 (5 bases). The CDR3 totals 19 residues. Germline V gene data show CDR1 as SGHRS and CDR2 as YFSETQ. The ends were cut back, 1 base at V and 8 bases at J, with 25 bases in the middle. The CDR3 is CASSLSSQGKGIQDSPLHF. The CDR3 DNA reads TGCGCCAGCAGCTTGTCGTCCCAGGGTAAGGGGATCCAGGATTCACCCCTCCACTTT.

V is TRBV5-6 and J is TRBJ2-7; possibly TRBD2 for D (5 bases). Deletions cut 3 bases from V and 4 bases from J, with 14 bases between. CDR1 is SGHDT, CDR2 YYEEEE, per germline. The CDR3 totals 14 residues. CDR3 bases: TGTGCCAGCAGCTCGGCCTTAGCGTTATACGAGCAGTACTTC. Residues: CASSSALALYEQYF.

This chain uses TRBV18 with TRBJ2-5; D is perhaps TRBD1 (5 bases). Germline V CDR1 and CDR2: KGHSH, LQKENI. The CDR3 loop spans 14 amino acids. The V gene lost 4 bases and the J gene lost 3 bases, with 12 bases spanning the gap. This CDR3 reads CASSRGLQKETQYF. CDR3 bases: TGTGCCAGCTCACGGGGCCTACAAAAAGAGACCCAGTACTTC. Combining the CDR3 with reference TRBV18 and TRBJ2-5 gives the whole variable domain NAGVMQNPRHLVRRRGQEARLRCSPMKGHSHVYWYRQLPEEGLKFMVYLQKENIIDESGMPKERFSAEFPKEGPSILRIQQVVRGDSAAYFCASSRGLQKETQYFGPGTRLLVL.

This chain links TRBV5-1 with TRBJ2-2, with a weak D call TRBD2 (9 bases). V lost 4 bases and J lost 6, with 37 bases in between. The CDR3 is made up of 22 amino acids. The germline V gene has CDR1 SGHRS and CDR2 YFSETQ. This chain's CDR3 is CASSLRTGYIEVSGRLPGELFF. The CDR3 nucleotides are TGCGCCAGCAGCCTAAGGACAGGGTATATAGAAGTAAGCGGGAGGCTACCCGGGGAGCTGTTTTTT.

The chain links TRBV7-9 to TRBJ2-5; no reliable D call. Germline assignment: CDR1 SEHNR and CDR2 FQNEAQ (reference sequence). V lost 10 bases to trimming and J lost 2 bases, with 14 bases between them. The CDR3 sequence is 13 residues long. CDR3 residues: CAIQRTWQETQYF. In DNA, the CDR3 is TGTGCCATCCAGCGAACGTGGCAAGAGACCCAGTACTTC.

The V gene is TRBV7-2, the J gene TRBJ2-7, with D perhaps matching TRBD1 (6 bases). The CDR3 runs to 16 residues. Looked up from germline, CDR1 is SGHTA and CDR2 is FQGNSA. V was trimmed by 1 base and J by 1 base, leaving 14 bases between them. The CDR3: CASSLGDRLASYEQYF. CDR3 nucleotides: TGTGCCAGCAGCTTAGGTGACAGGCTTGCGTCCTACGAGCAGTACTTC.

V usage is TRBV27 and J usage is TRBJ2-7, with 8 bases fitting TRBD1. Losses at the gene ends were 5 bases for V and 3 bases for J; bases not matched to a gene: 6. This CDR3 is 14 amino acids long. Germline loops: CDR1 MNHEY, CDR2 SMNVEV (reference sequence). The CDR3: CASSPQGARYEQYF. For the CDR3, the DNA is TGTGCCAGCAGTCCGCAGGGGGCCCGCTACGAGCAGTACTTC.

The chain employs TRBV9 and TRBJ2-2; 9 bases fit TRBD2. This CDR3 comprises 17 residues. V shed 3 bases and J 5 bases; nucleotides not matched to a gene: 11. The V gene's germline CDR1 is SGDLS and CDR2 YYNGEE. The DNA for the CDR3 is TGTGCCAGCAGCGAACCGAGCGGGGGGAGAACAACCGGGGAGCTGTTTTTT. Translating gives CASSEPSGGRTTGELFF.

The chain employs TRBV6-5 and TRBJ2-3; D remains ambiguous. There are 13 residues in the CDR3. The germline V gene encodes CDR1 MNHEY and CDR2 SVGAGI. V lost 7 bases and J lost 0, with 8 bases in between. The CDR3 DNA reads TGTGCCAGCACTACCCTTAGCACAGATACGCAGTATTTT. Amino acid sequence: CASTTLSTDTQYF.

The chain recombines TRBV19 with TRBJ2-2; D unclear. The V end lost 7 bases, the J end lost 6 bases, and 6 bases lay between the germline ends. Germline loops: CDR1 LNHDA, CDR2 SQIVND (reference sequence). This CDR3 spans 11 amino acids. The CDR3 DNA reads TGTGCCAGTACACAGCCCGGGGAGCTGTTTTTT. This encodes CASTQPGELFF.

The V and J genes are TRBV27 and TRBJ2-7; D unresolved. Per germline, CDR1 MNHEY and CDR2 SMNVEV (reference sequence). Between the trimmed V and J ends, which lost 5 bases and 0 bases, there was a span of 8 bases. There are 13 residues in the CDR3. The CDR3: CASSPTSSYEQYF. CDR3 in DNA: TGTGCCAGCAGTCCCACGAGCTCCTACGAGCAGTACTTC.

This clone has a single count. The CDR3 DNA follows: TGCAGCGTACAAACGGACAGGGGGTCTCAGCCCCAGCATTTT. This sequence encodes CSVQTDRGSQPQHF. V is TRBV29-1 and J is TRBJ1-5; 10 nucleotides agree with TRBD1. CDR1 is SQVTM and CDR2 is ANQGSEA in the germline V gene. The ends lost 6 bases at V and 6 bases at J; junction bases unmatched: 8. The CDR3 consists of 14 residues.

The CDR3 loop reads CAISESPGTGELFF. As DNA, the CDR3 is TGTGCCATCAGTGAGTCCCCGGGGACCGGGGAGCTGTTTTTT. The rearrangement joins TRBV10-3 to TRBJ2-2; weak D call: TRBD2 (5 bases). The CDR3 length is 14 residues. Germline V lookup: CDR1 ENHRY, CDR2 SYGVKD. The germline V and J ends were trimmed by 0 bases and 5 bases, with 7 bases remaining between them.

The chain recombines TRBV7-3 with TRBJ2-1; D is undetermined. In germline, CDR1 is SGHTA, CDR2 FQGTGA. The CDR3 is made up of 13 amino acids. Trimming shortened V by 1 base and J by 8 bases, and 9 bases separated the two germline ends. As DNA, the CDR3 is TGTGCCAGCAGCTTAATTCCAGGCGATGAGCAGTTCTTC. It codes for CASSLIPGDEQFF.

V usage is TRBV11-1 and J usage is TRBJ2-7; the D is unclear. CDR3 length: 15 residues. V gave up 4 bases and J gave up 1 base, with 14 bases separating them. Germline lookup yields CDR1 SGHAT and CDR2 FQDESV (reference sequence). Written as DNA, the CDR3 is TGTGCCAGCAGCTATGCTTCCGCCGGTTCCTACGAGCAGTACTTC. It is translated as CASSYASAGSYEQYF.